A single sample is the source of the 14 T cell receptor beta chains below, sequenced in a study of blood T cells in healthy people across ages. The use of a sample-barcoded 5' primer and a J-beta primer mix characterized a second PCR of roughly 6 to 12 cycles. TCRdb recomputed calls from the 5' RACE reads with MiXCR, one row per CDR3 protein. Of some 640,000 distinct CDR3 sequences in the sample, around 31% were seen once. Sequenced input: blood. These receptors were collected from a woman of 80 years or more in good health.

Concerning this clonotype itself: Being one base from a much bigger clone, this may be a read error. This chain joins TRBV20-1 and TRBJ1-1; TRBD1 agrees at 9 bases. V dropped 1 base and J dropped 7; count of bases not matched to a gene: 10. Germline loops: CDR1 DFQATT, CDR2 SNEGSKA (reference sequence). The CDR3 is 15 amino acids. In DNA form, the CDR3 reads TGCAGTGCTAGAGCCGGGACAGGGTACTGGGGTGAAGCTTTCTTT. Its translation: CSARAGTGYWGEAFF.

The chain combines TRBV9 with TRBJ2-3, with TRBD1 matching 8 bases. CDR3 length: 15 amino acids. V shed 4 bases, J shed 5 bases, and the junction held 9 bases outside the gene matches. Germline V gives CDR1 SGDLS, CDR2 YYNGEE. CDR3 amino acids: CASSPTGGPIDTQYF. CDR3 sequence (DNA): TGTGCCAGCAGCCCCACAGGGGGGCCCATAGATACGCAGTATTTT.

In this sample, this clonotype turned up many times. The chain employs TRBV7-2 and TRBJ1-2; D possibly corresponds to TRBD1 (6 bases). The CDR3 totals 15 residues. V lost 4 bases and J lost 6, with 18 bases in between. Germline CDR1 is SGHTA and CDR2 is FQGNSA. CDR3 loop: CASSSTGARGDGYTF. The CDR3 bases are TGTGCCAGCAGCTCCACCGGGGCCAGGGGAGATGGCTACACCTTC.

V is TRBV6-5 and J is TRBJ2-5, with D possibly matching TRBD2 (6 bases). Per the germline V gene, CDR1 is MNHEY and CDR2 is SVGAGI. Trimming pared 2 bases from V and 2 bases from J, leaving 9 bases between. The length of the CDR3 is 14 residues. CDR3 sequence: CASSYGTLQETQYF. DNA of the CDR3: TGTGCCAGCAGTTACGGGACTTTACAAGAGACCCAGTACTTC.

This clonotype was recorded at least ten times. V is TRBV5-1 and J is TRBJ1-2, with D possibly matching TRBD1 (5 bases). The CDR3 spans 15 residues. Trimming removed 3 bases from V and 8 bases from J, with 20 bases in between. Germline CDR1 reads SGHRS; CDR2 reads YFSETQ. The CDR3 region has the DNA TGCGCCAGCAGCTCAACCGGGACTCAAACGAGGGGCTACACCTTC. It specifies CASSSTGTQTRGYTF.

To note about this clonotype: A much larger clonotype is one base distant, so this may be a read error. The chain has TRBV7-3 and TRBJ1-2; a weak D match, TRBD1 (6 bases). Germline assignment: CDR1 SGHTA and CDR2 FQGTGA. CDR3 length: 14 amino acids. In nucleotides, the CDR3 is TGTGCCAGCAGCTCCGGGACAACGAACTGTGGCTACACCTTC. Translated, it gives CASSSGTTNCGYTF.

The genes are TRBV7-2 and TRBJ2-3, with D maybe TRBD2 (6 bases). This CDR3 is built from 14 residues. Germline-derived CDR1 and CDR2 are SGHTA and FQGNSA. Trimming pared 5 bases from V and 4 bases from J, leaving 13 bases between. The CDR3 here is CASSLGGTADTQYF. For the CDR3, the DNA is TGTGCCAGCAGCCTAGGAGGGACGGCAGATACGCAGTATTTT.

This clonotype was counted ten times or more. This chain links TRBV20-1 with TRBJ2-3; 9 bases match TRBD1. V lost 5 bases, J lost 2 bases, and 8 bases stayed unmatched. This CDR3 has 15 amino acids. Germline V CDR1 and CDR2: DFQATT, SNEGSKA (reference sequence). The CDR3 spells CSAFPGTGSTDTQYF. In nucleotides, the CDR3 is TGCAGTGCTTTCCCCGGGACAGGGTCCACAGATACGCAGTATTTT.

This clonotype occurred many times. This chain joins TRBV6-2 or TRBV6-3 and TRBJ2-5; no definite D call. The CDR3 consists of 12 residues. Per germline, CDR1 MNHEY and CDR2 SVGEGT. V was shortened by 2 bases and J by 5 bases, with 6 bases between the two germline ends. CDR3 sequence: CASSYAEETQYF. The CDR3 nucleotides are TGTGCCAGCAGTTACGCGGAGGAGACCCAGTACTTC.

This clonotype showed up just a few times. A much larger clone differs from this one at a single base, so this may be a read error. V and J are TRBV11-2 and TRBJ2-1; no reliable D call. V was clipped by 9 bases and J by 6 bases, with 18 bases between them. The CDR3 contains 14 residues. Per the germline V gene, CDR1 is SGHAT and CDR2 is FQNNGV. CDR3 amino acids: CASQASRHCNEQFF. The CDR3 nucleotides read TGTGCCAGTCAGGCGAGTCGGCATTGCAATGAGCAGTTCTTC.

The sample holds many counts of this clonotype. The chain links TRBV11-1 to TRBJ2-3; 7 positions agree with TRBD1. CDR1 and CDR2 (germline): SGHAT, FQDESV (reference sequence). The CDR3 has 15 amino acids. The ends lost 4 bases at V and 6 bases at J; junction bases unmatched: 10. The chain's CDR3 is CASSSAGTEGDTQYF. The CDR3 region has the DNA TGTGCCAGCAGCTCGGCCGGGACAGAGGGTGATACGCAGTATTTT.

In its sample, this clonotype was seen many times. The V call is TRBV6-5, the J call TRBJ2-7; D is unresolved. There are 13 residues in the CDR3. Germline V gene sequence: CDR1 MNHEY, CDR2 SVGAGI. Trimming stripped 5 bases from V and 4 bases from J, with 12 bases between. CDR3 amino acids: CASSTSEDYEQYF. Here the CDR3 DNA reads TGTGCCAGCAGTACCTCAGAAGATTACGAGCAGTACTTC.

The genes are TRBV10-3 and TRBJ1-6; D not certain. The CDR3 length is 13 residues. V lost 4 bases to trimming and J lost 7 bases, with 8 bases between them. CDR1 and CDR2 (germline): ENHRY, SYGVKD. CDR3 in DNA: TGTGCCATCAGTGGCGGGTACAATTCACCCCTCCACTTT. As protein: CAISGGYNSPLHF.

Ten or more counts support this clonotype. The chain carries TRBV20-1 and TRBJ1-2; 8 bases align to TRBD1. This CDR3 spans 14 amino acids. V lost 0 bases, J lost 6 bases, and 6 bases stayed unmatched. The germline gives CDR1 DFQATT, CDR2 SNEGSKA (reference sequence). The CDR3 region has the DNA TGCAGTGCTAGAGAGACAGGGGCTTCGAATGGCTACACCTTC. Its translation: CSARETGASNGYTF.